This T cell receptor (beta chain) is from a study of CD8+ T cells in alopecia areata. Study background: Treated patients received oral tofacitinib, 5 to 10 mg twice daily. A 6-month period off drug followed tofacitinib, which lasted 6 to 18 months. Study-wide results and caveats: Clonality in lesional scalp, especially alopecia totalis/universalis, exceeded that of normal scalp.

PBMCs, the starting material, were the source of sorted CD4+ and CD8+ T cells. Extracted from the samples, RNA was reverse transcribed into cDNA to serve as the sequencing template. Data came from immunoSEQ multiplex PCR; TCRdb stores just in-frame clones and leaves some out. The sample lists about 140,000 clones; roughly 61% were seen once. For this clone: Its target is unknown.

This sample comprised CD4+ T cells sorted from blood, obtained at week 0. This receptor was identified in a human donor with alopecia areata.

CDR3 DNA sequence: TGCAGCGTCACGGTAGGTTTTGTCGGCACTGAAGCTTTCTTT. Protein product: CSVTVGFVGTEAFF. The rearrangement joins TRBV29-1 to TRBJ1-1; D uncertain. Germline CDR1 reads SQVTM; CDR2 reads ANQGSEA. Trimming cost V 6 bases and J 4 bases, with 18 bases left between them. The CDR3 spans 14 residues.